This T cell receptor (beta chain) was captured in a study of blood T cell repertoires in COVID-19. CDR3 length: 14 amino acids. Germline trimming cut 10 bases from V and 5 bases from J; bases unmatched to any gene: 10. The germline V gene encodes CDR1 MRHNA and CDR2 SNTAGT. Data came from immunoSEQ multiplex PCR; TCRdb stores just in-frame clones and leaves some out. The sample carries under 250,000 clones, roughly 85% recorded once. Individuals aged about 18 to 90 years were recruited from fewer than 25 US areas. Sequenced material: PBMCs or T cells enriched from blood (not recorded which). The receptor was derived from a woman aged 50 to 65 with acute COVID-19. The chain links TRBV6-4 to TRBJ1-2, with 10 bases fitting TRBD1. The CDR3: CATQERTGGYGYTF. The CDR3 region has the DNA TGTGCCACCCAGGAACGGACAGGGGGGTATGGCTACACCTTC.